The sequence of this T cell receptor beta chain was determined in a study of shared clonotypes between healthy human individuals. Assay used: immunoSEQ multiplex PCR; TCRdb lists only in-frame clones, some missing. The sample has roughly 2.1 million clones, 85% to 95% seen once. The CDR3 is 14 amino acids. CDR1 and CDR2 (germline): MDHEN, SYDVKM. V was clipped by 6 bases and J by 5 bases, with 16 bases between them. CD45RO-negative cells were positively selected for CCR7, leaving out terminally differentiated effector memory CD45RA+ cells. The sequenced sample consisted of naive CD8+ T cells from PBMCs. The clonotype originates from a man between 18 and 35 years old in good health. Some clones in this sample may be carry-over from other donors' samples. V usage is TRBV28 and J usage is TRBJ2-5; perhaps TRBD2 as D (6 bases). This chain's CDR3 is CASRGTPAWETQYF. In DNA, the CDR3 is TGTGCCAGCAGGGGGACTCCAGCCTGGGAGACCCAGTACTTC.